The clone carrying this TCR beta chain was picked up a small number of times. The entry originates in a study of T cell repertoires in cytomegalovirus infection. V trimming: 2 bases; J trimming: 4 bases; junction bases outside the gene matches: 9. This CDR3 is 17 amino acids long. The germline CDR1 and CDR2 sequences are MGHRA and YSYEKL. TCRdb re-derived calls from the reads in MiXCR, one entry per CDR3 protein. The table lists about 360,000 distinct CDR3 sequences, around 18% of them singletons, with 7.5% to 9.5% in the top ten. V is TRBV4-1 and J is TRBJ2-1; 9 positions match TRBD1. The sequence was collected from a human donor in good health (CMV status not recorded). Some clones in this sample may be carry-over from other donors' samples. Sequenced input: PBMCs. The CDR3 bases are TGCGCCAGCAGCCAACATGGGGACAGGGACCCTTACAATGAGCAGTTCTTC. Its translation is CASSQHGDRDPYNEQFF.